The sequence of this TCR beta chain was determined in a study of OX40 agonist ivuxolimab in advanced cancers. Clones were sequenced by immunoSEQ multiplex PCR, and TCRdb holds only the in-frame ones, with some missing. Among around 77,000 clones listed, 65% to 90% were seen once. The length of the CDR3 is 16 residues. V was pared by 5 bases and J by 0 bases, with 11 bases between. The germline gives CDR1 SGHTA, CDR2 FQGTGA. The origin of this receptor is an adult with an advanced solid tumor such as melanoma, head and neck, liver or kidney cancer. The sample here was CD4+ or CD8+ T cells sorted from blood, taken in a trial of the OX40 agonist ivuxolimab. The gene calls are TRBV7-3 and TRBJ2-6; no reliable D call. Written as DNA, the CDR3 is TGTGCCAGCAGCCCATACAGCACCTCTGGGGCCAACGTCCTGACTTTC. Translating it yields CASSPYSTSGANVLTF.